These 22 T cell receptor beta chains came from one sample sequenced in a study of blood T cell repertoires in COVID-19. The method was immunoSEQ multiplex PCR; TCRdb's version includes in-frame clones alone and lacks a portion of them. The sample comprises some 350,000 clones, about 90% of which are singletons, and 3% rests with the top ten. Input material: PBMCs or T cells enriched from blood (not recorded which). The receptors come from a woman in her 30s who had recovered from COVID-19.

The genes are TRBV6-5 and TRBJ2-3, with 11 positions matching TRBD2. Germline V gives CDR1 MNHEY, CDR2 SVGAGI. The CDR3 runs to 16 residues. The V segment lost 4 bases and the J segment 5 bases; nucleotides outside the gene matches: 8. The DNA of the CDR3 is TGTGCCAGCAGTTTAGCGGGGGGGCCGCTTTTAGATACGCAGTATTTT. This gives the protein CASSLAGGPLLDTQYF.

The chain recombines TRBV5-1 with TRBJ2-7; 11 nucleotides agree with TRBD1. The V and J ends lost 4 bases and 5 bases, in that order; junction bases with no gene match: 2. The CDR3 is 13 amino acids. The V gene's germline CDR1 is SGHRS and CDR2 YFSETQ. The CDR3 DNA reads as TGCGCCAGCAGCAAGGACAGGGGGCACGAGCAGTACTTC. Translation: CASSKDRGHEQYF.

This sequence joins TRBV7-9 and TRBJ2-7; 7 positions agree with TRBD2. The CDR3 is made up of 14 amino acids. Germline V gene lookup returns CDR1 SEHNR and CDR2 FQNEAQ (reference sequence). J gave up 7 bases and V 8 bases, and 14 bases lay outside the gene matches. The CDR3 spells CASHSTSDLGEQYF. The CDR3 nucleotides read TGTGCCAGCCATTCCACTAGCGATTTGGGGGAGCAGTACTTC.

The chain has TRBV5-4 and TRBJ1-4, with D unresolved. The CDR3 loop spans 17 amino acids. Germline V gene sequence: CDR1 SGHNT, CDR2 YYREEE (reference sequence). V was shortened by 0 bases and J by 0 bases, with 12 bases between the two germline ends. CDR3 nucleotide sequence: TGTGCCAGCAGCTTGGCTCCCACAGTAGCAACTAATGAAAAACTGTTTTTT. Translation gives CASSLAPTVATNEKLFF.

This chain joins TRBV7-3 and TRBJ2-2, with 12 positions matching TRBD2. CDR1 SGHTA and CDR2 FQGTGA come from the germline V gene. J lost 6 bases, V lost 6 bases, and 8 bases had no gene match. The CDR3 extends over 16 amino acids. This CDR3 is CASSRTSGGTPGELFF. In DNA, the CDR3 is TGTGCCAGCAGTCGAACTAGCGGGGGGACCCCCGGGGAGCTGTTTTTT.

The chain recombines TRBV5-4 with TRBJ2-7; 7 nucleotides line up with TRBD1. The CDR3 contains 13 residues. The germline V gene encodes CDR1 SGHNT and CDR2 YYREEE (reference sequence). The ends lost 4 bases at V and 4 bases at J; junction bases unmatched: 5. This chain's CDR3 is CASSRGQSYEQYF. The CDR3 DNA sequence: TGTGCCAGCAGCCGGGGACAGTCTTACGAGCAGTACTTC.

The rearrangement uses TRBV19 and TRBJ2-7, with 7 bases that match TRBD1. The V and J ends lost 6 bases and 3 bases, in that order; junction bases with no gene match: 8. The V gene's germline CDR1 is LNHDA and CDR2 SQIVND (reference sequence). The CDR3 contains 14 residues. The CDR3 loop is CASSRTGDLYEQYF. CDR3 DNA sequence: TGTGCCAGTAGCCGGACAGGAGATCTCTACGAGCAGTACTTC.

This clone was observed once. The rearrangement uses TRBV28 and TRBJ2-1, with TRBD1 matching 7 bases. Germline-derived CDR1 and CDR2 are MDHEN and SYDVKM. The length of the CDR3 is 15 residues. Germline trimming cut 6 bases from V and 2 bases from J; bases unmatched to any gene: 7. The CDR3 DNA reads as TGTGCCAGCAGAACCACCGGGACAGCCTACAATGAGCAGTTCTTC. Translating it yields CASRTTGTAYNEQFF.

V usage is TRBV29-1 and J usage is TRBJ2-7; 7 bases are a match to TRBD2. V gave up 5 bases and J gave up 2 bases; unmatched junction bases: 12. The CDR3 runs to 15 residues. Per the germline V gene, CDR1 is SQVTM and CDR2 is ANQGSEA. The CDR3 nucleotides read TGCAGCGTTCTAGGCGGGAGTGGTGTAACCTACGAGCAGTACTTC. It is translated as CSVLGGSGVTYEQYF.

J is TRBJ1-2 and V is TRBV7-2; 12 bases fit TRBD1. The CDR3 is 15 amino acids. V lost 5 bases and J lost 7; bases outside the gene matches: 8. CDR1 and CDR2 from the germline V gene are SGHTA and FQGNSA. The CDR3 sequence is CASSQTGTGGSGYTF. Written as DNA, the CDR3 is TGTGCCAGCAGCCAAACCGGGACAGGGGGCTCTGGCTACACCTTC.

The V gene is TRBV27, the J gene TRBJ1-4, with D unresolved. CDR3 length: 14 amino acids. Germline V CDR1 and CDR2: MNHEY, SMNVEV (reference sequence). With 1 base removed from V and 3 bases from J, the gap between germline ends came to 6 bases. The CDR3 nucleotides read TGTGCCAGCAGTTTATGGGCAGCTAATGAAAAACTGTTTTTT. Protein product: CASSLWAANEKLFF.

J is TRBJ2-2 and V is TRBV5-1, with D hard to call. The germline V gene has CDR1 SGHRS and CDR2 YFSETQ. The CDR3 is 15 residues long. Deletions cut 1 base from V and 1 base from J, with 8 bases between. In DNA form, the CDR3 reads TGCGCCAGCAGCTTGCTGGAGAAGAACACCGGGGAGCTGTTTTTT. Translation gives CASSLLEKNTGELFF.

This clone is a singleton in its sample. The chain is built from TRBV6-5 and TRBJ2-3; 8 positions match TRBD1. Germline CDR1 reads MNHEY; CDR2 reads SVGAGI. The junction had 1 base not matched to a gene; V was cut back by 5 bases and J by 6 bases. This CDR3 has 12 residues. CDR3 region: CASSRQGDTQYF. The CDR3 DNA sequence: TGTGCCAGCAGTCGACAGGGGGATACGCAGTATTTT.

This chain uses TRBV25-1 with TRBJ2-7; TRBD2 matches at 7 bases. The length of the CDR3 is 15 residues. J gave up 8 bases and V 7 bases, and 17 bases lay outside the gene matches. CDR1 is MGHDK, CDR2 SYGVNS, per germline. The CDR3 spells CASTNLAAGATKQYF. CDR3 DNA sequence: TGTGCCAGCACAAACCTAGCGGCGGGAGCTACGAAGCAGTACTTC.

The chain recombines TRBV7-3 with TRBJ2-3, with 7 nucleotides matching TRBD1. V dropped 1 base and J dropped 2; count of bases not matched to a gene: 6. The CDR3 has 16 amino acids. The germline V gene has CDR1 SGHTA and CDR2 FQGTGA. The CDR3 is CASSLMAGGFTDTQYF. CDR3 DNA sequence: TGTGCCAGCAGCTTAATGGCAGGGGGTTTCACAGATACGCAGTATTTT.

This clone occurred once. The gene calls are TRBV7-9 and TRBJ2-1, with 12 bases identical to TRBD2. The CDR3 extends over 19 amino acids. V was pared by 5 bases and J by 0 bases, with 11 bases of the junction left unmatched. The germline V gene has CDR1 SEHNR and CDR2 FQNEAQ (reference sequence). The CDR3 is CASSRTSGRSAYSYNEQFF. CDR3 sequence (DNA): TGTGCCAGCAGCAGAACTAGCGGGAGGTCCGCCTACTCCTACAATGAGCAGTTCTTC. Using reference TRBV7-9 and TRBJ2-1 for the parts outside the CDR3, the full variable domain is DTGVSQNPRHKITKRGQNVTFRCDPISEHNRLYWYRQTLGQGPEFLTYFQNEAQLEKSRLLSDRFSAERPKGSFSTLEIQRTEQGDSAMYLCASSRTSGRSAYSYNEQFFGPGTRLTVL.

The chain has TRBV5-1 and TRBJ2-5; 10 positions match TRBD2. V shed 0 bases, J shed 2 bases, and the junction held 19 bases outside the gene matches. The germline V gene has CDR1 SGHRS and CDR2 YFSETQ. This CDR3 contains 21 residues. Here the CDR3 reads CASSLAIAGGLHRPAQETQYF. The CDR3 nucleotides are TGCGCCAGCAGCTTGGCCATAGCGGGGGGACTTCATAGACCCGCACAAGAGACCCAGTACTTC.

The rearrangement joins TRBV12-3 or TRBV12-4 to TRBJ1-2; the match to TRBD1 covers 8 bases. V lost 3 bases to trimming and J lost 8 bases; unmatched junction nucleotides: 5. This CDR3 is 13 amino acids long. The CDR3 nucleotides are TGTGCCAGCAGTTTTGGACAGGGAATAGGCTACACCTTC. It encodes CASSFGQGIGYTF.

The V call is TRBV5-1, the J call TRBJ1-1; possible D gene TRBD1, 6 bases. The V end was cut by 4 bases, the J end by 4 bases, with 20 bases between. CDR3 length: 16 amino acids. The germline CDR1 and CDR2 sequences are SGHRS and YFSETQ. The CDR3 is CASSPGGAEDGTEAFF. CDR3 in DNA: TGCGCCAGCAGCCCGGGGGGCGCAGAAGACGGCACTGAAGCTTTCTTT.

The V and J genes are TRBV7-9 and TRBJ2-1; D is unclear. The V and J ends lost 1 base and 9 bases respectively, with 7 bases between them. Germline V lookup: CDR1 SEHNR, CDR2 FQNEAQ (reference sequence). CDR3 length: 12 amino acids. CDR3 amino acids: CASSLEPVEQFF. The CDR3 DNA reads TGTGCCAGCAGCTTAGAGCCTGTTGAGCAGTTCTTC.

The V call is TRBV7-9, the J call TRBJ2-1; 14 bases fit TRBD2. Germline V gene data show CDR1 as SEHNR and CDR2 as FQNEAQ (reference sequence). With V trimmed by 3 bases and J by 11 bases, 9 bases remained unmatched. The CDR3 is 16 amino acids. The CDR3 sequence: CASSFRRLAGGRKQFF. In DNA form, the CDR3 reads TGTGCCAGCAGCTTCAGGAGACTAGCGGGAGGGAGGAAGCAGTTCTTC.

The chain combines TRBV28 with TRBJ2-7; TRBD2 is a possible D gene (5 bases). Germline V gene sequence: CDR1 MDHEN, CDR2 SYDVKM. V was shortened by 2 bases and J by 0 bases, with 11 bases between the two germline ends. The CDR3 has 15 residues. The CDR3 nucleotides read TGTGCCAGCAGTTTAGTGCGTCGGGGCTCCTACGAGCAGTACTTC. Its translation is CASSLVRRGSYEQYF.